A single sample is the source of the 30 T cell receptor beta chains below, sequenced in a study of T cell responses to AZD1222 COVID-19 vaccine (dated by TCRdb to 2020 to 2023). Sample time point, as interpreted from the label and publication: baseline before first vaccination. What the treatment or condition label conveys for this sample: meningococcal conjugate vaccine given as trial control. Library preparation was by the immunoSEQ multiplex PCR assay. Not all clones reach the TCRdb copy of this immuneACCESS table, which keeps in-frame sequences only. Checked studies attribute under half of the gap to unresolved V genes and leave the rest unexplained. For this sample there are 100,000 to 150,000 clones; 90% appear just once. The top ten constitute about 4% of the sample. Sequenced material: peripheral blood, taken on day 0 of MenACWY control vaccination. Receptor source: an adult in good health.

This rearrangement joins TRBV29-1 to TRBJ2-7; 7 nucleotides agree with TRBD2. With V trimmed by 1 base and J by 0 bases, 6 bases remained unmatched. Germline V gives CDR1 SQVTM, CDR2 ANQGSEA. CDR3 length equals 15 residues. The CDR3 bases are TGCAGCGTTGAAGTGACTAGCCGGTTCTCCTACGAGCAGTACTTC. It is translated as CSVEVTSRFSYEQYF.

This rearrangement joins TRBV7-6 to TRBJ1-1, with a possible D match to TRBD1 (6 bases). Germline CDR1 SGHVS, CDR2 FNYEAQ. There are 14 residues in the CDR3. With 5 bases removed from V and 1 base from J, the gap between germline ends came to 11 bases. The CDR3 here is CASSAQGGNTEAFF. The DNA of the CDR3 is TGTGCCAGCAGCGCACAGGGAGGGAACACTGAAGCTTTCTTT.

This chain uses TRBV3-1 (or the pseudogene TRBV3-2) with TRBJ1-5; D is unresolved. The CDR3 length is 17 residues. With 1 base removed from V and 2 bases from J, the gap between germline ends came to 15 bases. CDR1 is LGHDT and CDR2 is YNNKEL in the germline V gene (reference sequence). The CDR3 DNA reads as TGTGCCAGCAGCCAAGGGCGAACCTCTTCGGGCAATCAGCCCCAGCATTTT. Protein sequence: CASSQGRTSSGNQPQHF.

In its sample, this clone was seen once. V and J are TRBV7-9 and TRBJ1-3, with unresolved D. Between the trimmed V and J ends, which lost 4 bases and 2 bases, there was a span of 18 bases. This CDR3 has 17 residues. Germline V gene sequence: CDR1 SEHNR, CDR2 FQNEAQ (reference sequence). The CDR3 DNA reads TGTGCCAGCAGCTCCCTTTTGGACGGAGGGCCTGGAAACACCATATATTTT. Translated: CASSSLLDGGPGNTIYF.

V gene TRBV10-3 combines with J gene TRBJ2-3; either TRBD1 or TRBD2 may fit D (5 bases each). Trimming cost V 8 bases and J 5 bases, with 8 bases left between them. The CDR3 sequence is 11 residues long. The germline gives CDR1 ENHRY, CDR2 SYGVKD. The chain's CDR3 is CAIGTGDTQYF. The DNA for the CDR3 is TGTGCCATCGGGACGGGAGATACGCAGTATTTT.

This sequence joins TRBV7-2 and TRBJ1-2, with no clear D. Per germline, CDR1 SGHTA and CDR2 FQGNSA. The V and J ends lost 5 bases and 4 bases respectively, with 14 bases between them. There are 14 residues in the CDR3. DNA of the CDR3: TGTGCCAGCAGCCGCCCCCAAAGCCTCTATGGCTACACCTTC. Amino acids: CASSRPQSLYGYTF.

This chain uses TRBV5-1 with TRBJ1-1; possible D gene TRBD1, 5 bases. Trimming cost V 7 bases and J 7 bases, with 14 bases left between them. Germline values: CDR1 SGHRS, CDR2 YFSETQ. CDR3 length: 12 amino acids. The CDR3: CASRGQGGEAFF. CDR3 DNA sequence: TGCGCCAGCCGCGGCCAGGGCGGTGAAGCTTTCTTT.

The chain links TRBV7-2 to TRBJ1-3; D unresolved. The germline V gene has CDR1 SGHTA and CDR2 FQGNSA. The V end lost 1 base, the J end lost 3 bases, and 10 bases lay between the germline ends. The CDR3 is 15 residues long. The CDR3 sequence: CASSLDRRVGNTIYF. Here the CDR3 DNA reads TGTGCCAGCAGCTTAGACCGACGGGTTGGAAACACCATATATTTT.

The gene calls are TRBV11-2 and TRBJ2-1; the match to TRBD1 covers 12 bases. CDR3 size: 15 residues. Germline lookup yields CDR1 SGHAT and CDR2 FQNNGV. Trimming removed 9 bases from V and 7 bases from J; junction bases left unmatched: 10. In DNA, the CDR3 is TGTGCCAGGATCAACCGGGACAGGGGGCAGAATGAGCAGTTCTTC. Translation: CARINRDRGQNEQFF.

This chain joins TRBV5-4 and TRBJ2-3; tentatively, D is TRBD2 (6 bases). V was trimmed by 2 bases and J by 0 bases, leaving 10 bases between them. The V gene's germline CDR1 is SGHNT and CDR2 YYREEE (reference sequence). CDR3 length equals 15 residues. CDR3 nucleotide sequence: TGTGCCAGCAGCTTTTTAGCGGCCAGCACAGATACGCAGTATTTT. It encodes CASSFLAASTDTQYF.

The chain recombines TRBV27 with TRBJ1-1, with D tentatively TRBD1 (6 bases). Germline loops: CDR1 MNHEY, CDR2 SMNVEV (reference sequence). The length of the CDR3 is 13 residues. V was pared by 6 bases and J by 0 bases, with 8 bases between. Here the CDR3 DNA reads TGTGCCAGCAGCCACAGGGTGAACACTGAAGCTTTCTTT. It encodes CASSHRVNTEAFF.

The chain links TRBV28 to TRBJ1-4; 8 bases fit TRBD1. Germline V gene data show CDR1 as MDHEN and CDR2 as SYDVKM. After removal of 6 bases from V and 5 bases from J, the junction contained 5 bases not matched to a gene. The CDR3 length is 14 residues. CDR3 sequence reads: CASRSGQGNEKLFF. As DNA, the CDR3 is TGTGCCAGCAGGTCCGGACAGGGCAATGAAAAACTGTTTTTT.

The genes are TRBV7-6 and TRBJ2-1; 14 bases fit TRBD2. Germline-derived CDR1 and CDR2 are SGHVS and FNYEAQ. CDR3 length: 19 amino acids. The ends lost 6 bases at V and 3 bases at J; junction bases unmatched: 13. The CDR3 bases are TGTGCCAGCAGTACCCCTCGAGGACTAGCGGGAGGAGACTACAATGAGCAGTTCTTC. Encoded protein: CASSTPRGLAGGDYNEQFF.

This sequence joins TRBV2 and TRBJ1-4, with no clear D. The V gene lost 7 bases and the J gene lost 8 bases, with 8 bases spanning the gap. Per germline, CDR1 SNHLY and CDR2 FYNNEI. The CDR3 is made up of 11 amino acids. In nucleotides, the CDR3 is TGTGCCAGCATCCGATACGAAAAACTGTTTTTT. Its translation: CASIRYEKLFF.

The chain recombines TRBV4-1 with TRBJ1-6, with 10 bases lining up with TRBD1. From germline, CDR1 is MGHRA and CDR2 YSYEKL. The CDR3 extends over 15 amino acids. With V trimmed by 4 bases and J by 7 bases, 4 bases remained unmatched. CDR3 DNA: TGCGCCAGCAGCCGCGGACAGGGGGGGAATTCACCCCTCCACTTT. Translating gives CASSRGQGGNSPLHF.

The chain couples TRBV13 to TRBJ2-7; TRBD2 matches 14 bases. After removal of 4 bases from V and 6 bases from J, the junction contained 11 bases not matched to a gene. Germline V gives CDR1 PRHDT, CDR2 FYEKMQ (reference sequence). The CDR3 loop spans 17 amino acids. CDR3: CASSSRTSGRYVGEQYF. CDR3 nucleotide sequence: TGTGCCAGCAGCTCACGGACTAGCGGGAGGTACGTGGGCGAGCAGTACTTC.

The genes are TRBV11-2 and TRBJ2-7, with TRBD1 matching over 10 bases. V was pared by 3 bases and J by 0 bases, with 2 bases of the junction left unmatched. This CDR3 spans 15 amino acids. Germline V gene data show CDR1 as SGHAT and CDR2 as FQNNGV. The CDR3 sequence is CASSFWDRGSYEQYF. CDR3 DNA: TGTGCCAGCAGCTTTTGGGACAGGGGCTCCTACGAGCAGTACTTC.

Only one count was recorded for this clone. The CDR3 is CAIRQGRTYNEQFF. CDR3 coding DNA: TGTGCCATTCGACAGGGCCGAACCTACAATGAGCAGTTCTTC. V usage is TRBV6-5 and J usage is TRBJ2-1, with 7 bases aligning to TRBD1. The CDR3 is 14 amino acids. The germline CDR1 and CDR2 sequences are MNHEY and SVGAGI. Germline trimming cut 10 bases from V and 2 bases from J; bases unmatched to any gene: 8.

CDR3 coding DNA: TGTGCCAGCAGCCAACAGGGGGCGATTCAGGACGAGCAGTACGTC. This sequence encodes CASSQQGAIQDEQYV. The genes are TRBV3-1 (or the pseudogene TRBV3-2) and TRBJ2-7; TRBD1 matches 8 bases. The CDR3 sequence is 15 residues long. J gave up 5 bases and V 2 bases, and 8 bases lay outside the gene matches. CDR1 is LGHDT and CDR2 is YNNKEL in the germline V gene (reference sequence).

This chain connects TRBV10-3 to TRBJ2-1, with D perhaps TRBD2 (5 bases). The CDR3 consists of 14 residues. The ends were cut back, 3 bases at V and 1 base at J, with 7 bases in the middle. Germline CDR1 ENHRY, CDR2 SYGVKD. In DNA, the CDR3 is TGTGCCATCAGTGAAACGGGATCCTACAATGAGCAGTTCTTC. Protein: CAISETGSYNEQFF.

This rearrangement joins TRBV5-1 to TRBJ2-7, with D possibly being TRBD1 (5 bases). The CDR3 loop spans 14 amino acids. Germline V gene sequence: CDR1 SGHRS, CDR2 YFSETQ. Trimming cost V 4 bases and J 0 bases, with 11 bases left between them. Here the CDR3 DNA reads TGCGCCAGCAGCATTTGGACAAACTCCTACGAGCAGTACTTC. Its translation is CASSIWTNSYEQYF.

This clone was counted once. The chain carries TRBV6-2 or TRBV6-3 and TRBJ2-7, with 9 positions matching TRBD1. The CDR3 length is 16 residues. In germline, CDR1 is MNHEY, CDR2 SVGEGT. The J segment lost 6 bases and the V segment lost 2 bases, leaving 11 bases of the junction unmatched. The CDR3 region is CASSYTRDRGSAEQYV. The CDR3 region has the DNA TGTGCCAGCAGTTACACCCGAGACAGGGGGTCCGCCGAGCAGTACGTC.

The gene calls are TRBV2 and TRBJ2-5; no firm D call. The CDR3 spans 11 residues. Between the trimmed V and J ends, which lost 7 bases and 0 bases, there was a span of 3 bases. Germline V lookup: CDR1 SNHLY, CDR2 FYNNEI. CDR3 amino acids: CASMYQETQYF. In nucleotides, the CDR3 is TGTGCCAGCATGTACCAAGAGACCCAGTACTTC.

This clone was observed a handful of times. The J gene is TRBJ1-5, the V gene TRBV6-6; the D gene is possibly TRBD1 (5 bases). This CDR3 is built from 15 residues. V shed 0 bases and J shed 6 bases, with 12 bases lying between them. Germline lookup yields CDR1 MNHNY and CDR2 SVGAGI (reference sequence). CDR3 coding DNA: TGTGCCAGCAGTTACTCCGAACAGGTGGGTCAGCCCCAGCATTTT. It translates to CASSYSEQVGQPQHF.

This chain joins TRBV10-2 and TRBJ1-5; 9 nucleotides align to TRBD1. The junction had 6 bases not matched to a gene; V was cut back by 5 bases and J by 10 bases. Germline V gene lookup returns CDR1 WSHSY and CDR2 SAAADI. CDR3 length equals 13 residues. CDR3 amino acids: CASSSDRGSPQHF. CDR3 bases: TGCGCCAGCAGTTCGGACAGGGGTAGTCCCCAGCATTTT.

The V gene is TRBV6-5, the J gene TRBJ2-1; 9 bases agree with TRBD1. The CDR3 consists of 15 residues. The V gene end was trimmed by 5 bases and the J gene end by 6 bases; junction bases not matched to a gene: 8. Germline V gene sequence: CDR1 MNHEY, CDR2 SVGAGI. CDR3 protein: CASSKTDRGSNEQFF. For the CDR3, the DNA is TGTGCCAGCAGTAAAACGGACAGGGGTAGCAATGAGCAGTTCTTC.

The chain uses TRBV4-2 and TRBJ2-7, with 7 positions matching TRBD2. CDR1 is LGHNA and CDR2 is YNFKEQ in the germline V gene. The V gene end was trimmed by 5 bases and the J gene end by 9 bases; junction bases not matched to a gene: 16. CDR3 length: 15 amino acids. Here the CDR3 DNA reads TGTGCCAGCAGCTATGGTACCGGACCAGGGAGGGGGCAGTACTTC. Amino acids: CASSYGTGPGRGQYF.

The chain joins TRBV21-1 to TRBJ1-2; the listed D gene, TRBD1, was not tested against the DNA. TRBV21-1 represents a pseudogene. The CDR3 has 13 residues. The CDR3 DNA is TGTGCCAGCCGACAGGGGCATAACTATGGCTACACCTTC. Translating gives CASRQGHNYGYTF.

This rearrangement joins TRBV28 to TRBJ2-7, with no clear D. Germline values: CDR1 MDHEN, CDR2 SYDVKM. With 7 bases removed from V and 3 bases from J, the gap between germline ends came to 7 bases. This CDR3 spans 11 amino acids. The CDR3 coding sequence is TGTGCCAGCATGGCCGGCTACGAGCAGTACTTC. Its translation is CASMAGYEQYF.

This clone has a single count. The chain combines TRBV3-1 (or the pseudogene TRBV3-2) with TRBJ2-5; D is uncertain. From germline, CDR1 is LGHDT and CDR2 YNNKEL (reference sequence). The CDR3 runs 16 residues. The V and J ends lost 2 bases and 4 bases respectively, with 17 bases between them. Here the CDR3 DNA reads TGTGCCAGCAGCCAACTCCTAGAGCTGCCTAGAGAGACCCAGTACTTC. Protein: CASSQLLELPRETQYF.